The T cell receptor (beta chain) under discussion was sequenced for a study of control samples from healthy donors and cancer patients. Repertoires were generated with immunoSEQ multiplex PCR, while TCRdb's copy carries only in-frame clones and drops some. This sample carries some 140,000 clones, more than 90% of them seen once, and the ten largest clones take 11%. V lost 2 bases, J lost 6 bases, and 8 bases lay in between. CDR3 length: 12 amino acids. CDR1 and CDR2 from the germline V gene are MGHRA and YSYEKL. This clonotype was sampled from a man younger than 45 in good health. Sequenced sample: blood. This chain joins TRBV4-1 and TRBJ2-7, with D perhaps TRBD2 (6 bases). DNA of the CDR3: TGCGCCAGCAGCCAAATGACTAGCGAGCAGTACTTC. Its translation: CASSQMTSEQYF.